This passage covers 6 T cell receptor beta chains from one sample sequenced in a study of blood T cell repertoires in COVID-19. Assay: immunoSEQ multiplex PCR; the TCRdb copy retains only in-frame clones and omits some. This table holds 95,000 or so clones, roughly 89% found once. The specimen was peripheral blood. All receptors come from a woman between 65 and 79 years old with acute or convalescent COVID-19.

The CDR3 DNA reads as TGTGCCAGCAGTGAAGCGCGGTCCTCACCCCTCCACTTT. Translating it yields CASSEARSSPLHF. V and J are TRBV2 and TRBJ1-6; D remains ambiguous. The germline V and J ends were trimmed by 0 bases and 10 bases, with 7 bases remaining between them. The CDR3 has 13 amino acids. Germline lookup yields CDR1 SNHLY and CDR2 FYNNEI.

V usage is TRBV6-2 or TRBV6-3 and J usage is TRBJ1-6; unclear D gene. CDR1 and CDR2 (germline): MNHEY, SVGEGT. Trimming pared 0 bases from V and 0 bases from J, leaving 12 bases between. This CDR3 contains 18 residues. The CDR3 DNA is TGTGCCAGCAGTTACTCGAGGGTGGGAAGCTCCTATAATTCACCCCTCCACTTT. Its protein is CASSYSRVGSSYNSPLHF.

The rearrangement joins TRBV19 to TRBJ2-1; 12 bases map to TRBD2. Germline V gene data show CDR1 as LNHDA and CDR2 as SQIVND (reference sequence). The CDR3 is made up of 15 amino acids. V dropped 5 bases and J dropped 10; count of bases not matched to a gene: 9. The CDR3 is CASSYELAGGIEQFF. The CDR3 DNA reads as TGTGCCAGTAGTTATGAACTAGCGGGAGGAATAGAGCAGTTCTTC. Looking up the rest from reference TRBV19 and TRBJ2-1 gives the full variable domain: DGGITQSPKYLFRKEGQNVTLSCEQNLNHDAMYWYRQDPGQGLRLIYYSQIVNDFQKGDIAEGYSVSREKKESFPLTVTSAQKNPTAFYLCASSYELAGGIEQFFGPGTRLTVL.

The rearrangement links TRBV3-1 (or the pseudogene TRBV3-2) to TRBJ2-7, with 11 positions matching TRBD2. Per germline, CDR1 LGHDT and CDR2 YNNKEL (reference sequence). J lost 3 bases, V lost 1 base, and 5 bases had no gene match. This CDR3 contains 16 residues. CDR3 sequence (DNA): TGTGCCAGCAGCCAAGGCGAGGGACTAGCGGTCTACGAGCAGTACTTC. Translated, it gives CASSQGEGLAVYEQYF.

The genes are TRBV14 and TRBJ1-1; D call uncertain. V shed 0 bases and J shed 4 bases, with 6 bases lying between them. The CDR3 loop spans 13 amino acids. The germline V gene has CDR1 SGHDN and CDR2 FVKESK. For the CDR3, the DNA is TGTGCCAGCAGCCAAGATCGAGGCACTGAAGCTTTCTTT. This translates into CASSQDRGTEAFF.

This clone was counted once. The gene calls are TRBV7-9 and TRBJ1-3; weak D call: TRBD1 (5 bases). Germline V gives CDR1 SEHNR, CDR2 FQNEAQ (reference sequence). This CDR3 contains 13 residues. V was cut by 3 bases and J by 2 bases, with 5 bases left in between. The CDR3 loop is CASSLTAGNTIYF. For the CDR3, the DNA is TGTGCCAGCAGCTTGACAGCTGGAAACACCATATATTTT.